This passage covers 23 T cell receptor beta chains from one sample sequenced in a study of vaccination effects on CD4 cells after COVID-19. Ahead of sequencing, the ViraFEST assay grew antigen-specific CD4+ T cells using viral peptide pools. Following culture for approximately 11 days, CD4+ T cells were isolated. Each vaccine recipient was nucleocapsid antibody negative and had no prior SARS-CoV-2 infection. These TCRs' antigens remain unknown. The assay was immunoSEQ multiplex PCR, and TCRdb's table has in-frame clones only and misses some. The data hold around 79,000 clones, with more than 60% observed a single time. Sequencing was performed on CD4+ T cells from PBMCs cultured with SARS-CoV-2 spike peptides, taken before COVID-19 vaccination. These receptors all stem from a human donor who received a COVID-19 vaccine.

The chain combines TRBV28 with TRBJ2-2; D call uncertain. The germline CDR1 and CDR2 sequences are MDHEN and SYDVKM. V was cut by 4 bases and J by 2 bases, with 8 bases left in between. CDR3 size: 14 residues. In nucleotides, the CDR3 is TGTGCCAGCAGTTCAGCCGGTAACACCGGGGAGCTGTTTTTT. This codes for CASSSAGNTGELFF.

The CDR3 DNA follows: TGCAGCGTTGGACAGGGAAAGGGCCGTGGCTACACCTTC. Translated, it gives CSVGQGKGRGYTF. V usage is TRBV29-1 and J usage is TRBJ1-2; 7 bases match TRBD1. This CDR3 comprises 13 residues. CDR1 and CDR2 (germline): SQVTM, ANQGSEA. The V gene end was trimmed by 4 bases and the J gene end by 7 bases; junction bases not matched to a gene: 9. The full variable domain, its missing parts supplied by reference TRBV29-1 and TRBJ1-2, is SAVISQKPSRDICQRGTSLTIQCQVDSQVTMMFWYRQQPGQSLTLIATANQGSEATYESGFVIDKFPISRPNLTFSTLTVSNMSPEDSSIYLCSVGQGKGRGYTFGSGTRLTVV.

The chain couples TRBV3-1 (or the pseudogene TRBV3-2) to TRBJ1-2; D ambiguous. CDR1 and CDR2 from the germline V gene are LGHDT and YNNKEL (reference sequence). The V end was cut by 1 base, the J end by 3 bases, with 9 bases between. This CDR3 spans 14 amino acids. CDR3 nucleotides: TGTGCCAGCAGCCAAGGAGTCAGCGACTATGGCTACACCTTC. Amino acids: CASSQGVSDYGYTF.

The rearrangement uses TRBV6-5 and TRBJ1-1, with D tentatively TRBD1 (5 bases). CDR1 and CDR2 (germline): MNHEY, SVGAGI. V lost 2 bases and J 10 bases, leaving 20 bases between the germline ends. There are 15 residues in the CDR3. CDR3 protein: CASSYGDARGAGAFF. The CDR3 nucleotides read TGTGCCAGCAGTTACGGGGACGCGAGGGGTGCTGGAGCTTTCTTT.

This clone was seen a handful of times. The genes are TRBV6-5 and TRBJ2-7, with D maybe TRBD1 (5 bases). Germline-derived CDR1 and CDR2 are MNHEY and SVGAGI. This CDR3 region has 14 residues. Between the trimmed V and J ends, which lost 2 bases and 6 bases, there was a span of 14 bases. CDR3 sequence: CASSYNIGASEQYV. The CDR3 DNA reads as TGTGCCAGCAGTTACAATATTGGGGCTAGCGAGCAGTACGTC.

This clone was seen only a few times. The CDR3 DNA sequence: TGTGCCAGCTCCTTCGATCGGGCCCGATTGCCCCAGCATTTT. Encoded protein: CASSFDRARLPQHF. This sequence joins TRBV18 and TRBJ1-5; D gene uncertain. CDR1 and CDR2 (germline): KGHSH, LQKENI. The CDR3 spans 14 residues. V lost 6 bases and J lost 9, with 18 bases in between.

In its sample, this clone was seen a few times. This sequence joins TRBV7-9 and TRBJ2-3, with 8 positions matching TRBD2. CDR1 and CDR2 from the germline V gene are SEHNR and FQNEAQ (reference sequence). J was trimmed by 8 bases and V by 5 bases; bases with no gene match: 12. The CDR3 covers 15 residues. The CDR3 spells CASSPGTGGPGTQYF. The CDR3 DNA reads TGTGCCAGCAGCCCAGGCACGGGGGGGCCGGGTACGCAGTATTTT.

The rearrangement uses TRBV6-5 and TRBJ2-7, with D maybe TRBD1 (5 bases). Trimming shortened V by 5 bases and J by 3 bases, and 14 bases separated the two germline ends. This CDR3 region has 14 residues. CDR1 is MNHEY and CDR2 is SVGAGI in the germline V gene. The DNA of the CDR3 is TGTGCCAGCAGTAAGGGGCCGTACGGCTACGAGCAGTACGTC. Translating gives CASSKGPYGYEQYV.

The genes are TRBV12-3 or TRBV12-4 and TRBJ2-2, with D unresolved. The CDR3 is 13 residues long. V was clipped by 1 base and J by 5 bases, with 5 bases between them. The CDR3 DNA reads TGTGCCAGCAGTTTAGTTCCGACCGGGGAGCTGTTTTTT. Its protein product is CASSLVPTGELFF.

V and J are TRBV5-1 and TRBJ2-7; D is possibly TRBD1 (5 bases). V was cut by 0 bases and J by 2 bases, with 9 bases left in between. This CDR3 region has 14 residues. The germline CDR1 and CDR2 sequences are SGHRS and YFSETQ. CDR3 loop: CASSLDPGTYEQYV. In nucleotides, the CDR3 is TGCGCCAGCAGCTTGGATCCAGGGACCTACGAGCAGTACGTC.

This clone was seen only a few times. This chain links TRBV25-1 with TRBJ1-3; D remains unclear. Germline assignment: CDR1 MGHDK and CDR2 SYGVNS. The CDR3 sequence is 14 residues long. The V end was cut by 6 bases, the J end by 0 bases, with 9 bases between. This CDR3 is CASRSRSSGNTIYF. The DNA of the CDR3 is TGTGCCAGCAGGAGTAGGAGCTCTGGAAACACCATATATTTT.

Concerning this clone: Other DNA sequences within the sample encode an identical CDR3. The chain carries TRBV6-5 and TRBJ1-2, with 7 nucleotides matching TRBD1. The ends lost 0 bases at V and 4 bases at J; junction bases unmatched: 5. CDR1 MNHEY and CDR2 SVGAGI come from the germline V gene. The CDR3 has 15 residues. CDR3 DNA: TGTGCCAGCAGTTACTCGTCAGGGGGAGGCTATGGCTACACCTTC. This encodes CASSYSSGGGYGYTF.

V is TRBV25-1 and J is TRBJ1-1; D is possibly TRBD1 (5 bases). V lost 6 bases, J lost 5 bases, and 13 bases lay in between. The CDR3 consists of 13 residues. Germline CDR1 MGHDK, CDR2 SYGVNS. The CDR3 DNA reads as TGTGCCAGCAGCCCCGACGGGGGAACTGAAGCTTTCTTT. It encodes CASSPDGGTEAFF.

The rearrangement links TRBV7-3 to TRBJ2-3; 11 bases map to TRBD2. The CDR3 consists of 15 residues. Germline V gene lookup returns CDR1 SGHTA and CDR2 FQGTGA. V gave up 5 bases and J gave up 5 bases; unmatched junction bases: 6. CDR3 amino acids: CASSVSGGAVDTQYF. The CDR3 DNA reads TGTGCCAGCAGCGTTAGCGGGGGGGCGGTAGATACGCAGTATTTT.

CDR3 in DNA: TGTGCCAGCAGCTCCTCCGGTTACAGGGGGTTTCCCGCCGAGGTTACGCAGTATTTT. Amino acid sequence: CASSSSGYRGFPAEVTQYF. This chain joins TRBV5-8 and TRBJ2-3; TRBD1 agrees at 8 bases. Unmatched junction bases numbered 23, after V lost 3 bases and J lost 8 bases. Germline V lookup: CDR1 SGHTS, CDR2 YDEGEE. The CDR3 totals 19 residues.

The genes are TRBV28 and TRBJ1-2, with 8 bases identical to TRBD1. In germline, CDR1 is MDHEN, CDR2 SYDVKM. After removal of 5 bases from V and 0 bases from J, the junction contained 5 bases not matched to a gene. The length of the CDR3 is 15 residues. The CDR3, as DNA: TGTGCCAGCAGTCGGACAGGGAATACTAACTATGGCTACACCTTC. It is translated as CASSRTGNTNYGYTF.

This clone was counted between two and nine times. The J gene is TRBJ2-2, the V gene TRBV5-1; D is undetermined. The CDR3 has 11 residues. Germline loops: CDR1 SGHRS, CDR2 YFSETQ. Deletions cut 4 bases from V and 8 bases from J, with 6 bases between. The CDR3 sequence is CASSLAGELFF. The CDR3 bases are TGCGCCAGCAGCCTGGCTGGGGAGCTGTTTTTT.

The chain is built from TRBV24-1 and TRBJ2-2; TRBD2 aligns across 7 bases. V gave up 0 bases and J gave up 5 bases; unmatched junction bases: 2. The CDR3 totals 15 residues. Germline CDR1 KGHDR, CDR2 SFDVKD. The chain's CDR3 is CATSDLGRGTGELFF. CDR3 bases: TGTGCCACCAGTGATTTGGGGAGGGGAACCGGGGAGCTGTTTTTT.

The chain joins TRBV2 to TRBJ1-1; D not certain. The CDR3 has 11 residues. V was trimmed by 8 bases and J by 5 bases, leaving 9 bases between them. The V gene's germline CDR1 is SNHLY and CDR2 FYNNEI. CDR3 nucleotides: TGTGCCAGCGCAAGCGGGACTGAAGCTTTCTTT. Translated, it gives CASASGTEAFF.

This chain links TRBV7-8 with TRBJ1-1; no clear D gene. V lost 2 bases and J 7 bases, leaving 20 bases between the germline ends. CDR1 and CDR2 from the germline V gene are SGHVS and FQNEAQ. The CDR3 sequence is 16 residues long. CDR3 in DNA: TGTGCCAGCAGCTTAAGGCAGTATAGCAGCCCGGTTGAAGCTTTCTTT. Translated, it gives CASSLRQYSSPVEAFF.

This clone was counted between two and nine times. V usage is TRBV5-6 and J usage is TRBJ1-3; tentatively, D is TRBD1 (6 bases). V lost 2 bases to trimming and J lost 2 bases, with 14 bases between them. The CDR3 totals 16 residues. Germline V gives CDR1 SGHDT, CDR2 YYEEEE. CDR3 in amino acids: CASSFRGDVPGNTIYF. For the CDR3, the DNA is TGTGCCAGCAGCTTCAGGGGTGACGTTCCTGGAAACACCATATATTTT.

J is TRBJ2-5 and V is TRBV5-4; a possible D gene is TRBD2 (5 bases). There are 15 residues in the CDR3. V was cut by 2 bases and J by 2 bases, with 13 bases left in between. Germline-derived CDR1 and CDR2 are SGHNT and YYREEE (reference sequence). The CDR3 nucleotides are TGTGCCAGCAGCTTCCGGTTGAGCGGACAAGAGACCCAGTACTTC. Its protein is CASSFRLSGQETQYF.

The V gene is TRBV5-1, the J gene TRBJ2-3, with TRBD2 identical over 9 bases. The V segment lost 3 bases and the J segment 0 bases; nucleotides outside the gene matches: 17. CDR1 SGHRS and CDR2 YFSETQ come from the germline V gene. The CDR3 has 20 residues. CDR3 amino acids: CASSSLGGSSGAVSTDTQYF. The CDR3 coding sequence is TGCGCCAGCAGCTCTTTGGGTGGGTCTAGCGGGGCTGTTAGCACAGATACGCAGTATTTT.